This TCR beta chain was captured by sequencing in a study of blood T cell repertoires in COVID-19. Those enrolled in Seattle joined during active infection and were followed longitudinally afterward. Per germline, CDR1 SEHNR and CDR2 FQNEAQ (reference sequence). This CDR3 has 14 residues. V gave up 6 bases and J gave up 5 bases; unmatched junction bases: 7. Authors' processing steps: Reference gene primer amplification in the assay estimated nucleated cell counts. Using immunoSEQ multiplex PCR, the repertoire was profiled, and TCRdb retains in-frame clones only, with some absent. That table is the source of V, J and clone size, and D and trimming were worked out from the DNA. The table has more than 60,000 clones, under 90% seen once.

The sample consisted of peripheral blood. V and J are TRBV7-9 and TRBJ2-5; 9 nucleotides agree with TRBD2. The sequence was collected from a man in his fifties or sixties with COVID-19, enrolled during active disease. The CDR3 is CASSRAGGRETQYF. The DNA for the CDR3 is TGTGCCAGCAGTCGAGCGGGGGGTCGGGAGACCCAGTACTTC. The entire variable domain, with the rest obtained from reference TRBV7-9 and TRBJ2-5, is as follows: DTGVSQNPRHKITKRGQNVTFRCDPISEHNRLYWYRQTLGQGPEFLTYFQNEAQLEKSRLLSDRFSAERPKGSFSTLEIQRTEQGDSAMYLCASSRAGGRETQYFGPGTRLLVL.